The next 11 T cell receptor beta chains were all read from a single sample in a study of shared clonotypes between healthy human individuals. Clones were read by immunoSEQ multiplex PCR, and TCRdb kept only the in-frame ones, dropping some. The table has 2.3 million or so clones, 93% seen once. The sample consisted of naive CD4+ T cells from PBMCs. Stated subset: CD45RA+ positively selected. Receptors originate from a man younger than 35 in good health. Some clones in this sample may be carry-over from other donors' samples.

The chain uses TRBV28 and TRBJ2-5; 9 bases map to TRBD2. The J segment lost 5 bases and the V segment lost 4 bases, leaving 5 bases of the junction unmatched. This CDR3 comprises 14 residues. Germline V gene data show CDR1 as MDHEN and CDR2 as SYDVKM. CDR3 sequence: CASSSGTSKETQYF. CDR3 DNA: TGTGCCAGCAGTTCAGGGACTAGCAAGGAGACCCAGTACTTC.

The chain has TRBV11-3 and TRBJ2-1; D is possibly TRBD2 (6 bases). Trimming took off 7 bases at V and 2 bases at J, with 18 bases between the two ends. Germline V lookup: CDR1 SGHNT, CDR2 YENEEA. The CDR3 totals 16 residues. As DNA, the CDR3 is TGTGCCAGCACCTCCCAAGGACTACCACCCTACAATGAGCAGTTCTTC. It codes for CASTSQGLPPYNEQFF.

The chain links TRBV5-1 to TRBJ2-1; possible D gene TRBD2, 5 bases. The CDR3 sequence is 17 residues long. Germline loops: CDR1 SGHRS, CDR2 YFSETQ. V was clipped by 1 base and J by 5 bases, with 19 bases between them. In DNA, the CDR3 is TGCGCCAGCAGCTTGCCCCTTCCTAGCACGGCCCACAATGAGCAGTTCTTC. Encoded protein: CASSLPLPSTAHNEQFF. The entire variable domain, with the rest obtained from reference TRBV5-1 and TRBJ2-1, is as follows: KAGVTQTPRYLIKTRGQQVTLSCSPISGHRSVSWYQQTPGQGLQFLFEYFSETQRNKGNFPGRFSGRQFSNSRSEMNVSTLELGDSALYLCASSLPLPSTAHNEQFFGPGTRLTVL.

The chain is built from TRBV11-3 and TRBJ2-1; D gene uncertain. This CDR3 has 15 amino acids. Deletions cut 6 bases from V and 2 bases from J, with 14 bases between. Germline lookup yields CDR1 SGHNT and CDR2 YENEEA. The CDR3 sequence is CASRMSPGPYNEQFF. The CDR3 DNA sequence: TGTGCCAGCAGAATGTCTCCCGGGCCCTACAATGAGCAGTTCTTC.

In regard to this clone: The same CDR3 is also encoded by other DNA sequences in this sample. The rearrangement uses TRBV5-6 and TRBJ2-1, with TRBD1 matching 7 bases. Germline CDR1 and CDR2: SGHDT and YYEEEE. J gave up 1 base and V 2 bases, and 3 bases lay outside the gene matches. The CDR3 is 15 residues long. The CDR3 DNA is TGTGCCAGCAGCTTTGACAGGGTTTCCTACAATGAGCAGTTCTTC. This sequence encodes CASSFDRVSYNEQFF.

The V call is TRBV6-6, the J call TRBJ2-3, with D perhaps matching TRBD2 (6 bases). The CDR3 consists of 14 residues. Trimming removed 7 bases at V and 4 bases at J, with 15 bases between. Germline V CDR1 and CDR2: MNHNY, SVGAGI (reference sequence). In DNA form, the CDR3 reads TGTGCCAGCACCCGCGGGGTTCTCTCAGATACGCAGTATTTT. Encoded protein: CASTRGVLSDTQYF.

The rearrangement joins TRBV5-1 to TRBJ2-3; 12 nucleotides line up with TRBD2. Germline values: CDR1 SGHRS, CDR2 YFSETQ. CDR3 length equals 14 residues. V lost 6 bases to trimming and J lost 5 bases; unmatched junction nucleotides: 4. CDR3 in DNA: TGCGCCAGCAACGGACTAGCGGGGAAAGATACGCAGTATTTT. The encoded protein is CASNGLAGKDTQYF. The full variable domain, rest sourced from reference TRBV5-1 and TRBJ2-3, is KAGVTQTPRYLIKTRGQQVTLSCSPISGHRSVSWYQQTPGQGLQFLFEYFSETQRNKGNFPGRFSGRQFSNSRSEMNVSTLELGDSALYLCASNGLAGKDTQYFGPGTRLTVL.

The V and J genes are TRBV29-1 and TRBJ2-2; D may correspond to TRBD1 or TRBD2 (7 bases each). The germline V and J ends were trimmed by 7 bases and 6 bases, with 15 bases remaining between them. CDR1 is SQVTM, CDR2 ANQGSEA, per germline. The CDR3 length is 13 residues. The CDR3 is CSAATGRAGELFF. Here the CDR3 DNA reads TGCAGCGCCGCGACAGGGAGGGCCGGGGAGCTGTTTTTT.

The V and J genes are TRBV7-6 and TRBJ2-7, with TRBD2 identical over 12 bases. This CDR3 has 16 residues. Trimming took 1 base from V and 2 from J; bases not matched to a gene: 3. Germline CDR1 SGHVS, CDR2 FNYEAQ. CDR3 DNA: TGTGCCAGCAGCTTAGTGGGGACTAGCGGGCCCTACGAGCAGTACTTC. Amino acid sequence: CASSLVGTSGPYEQYF.

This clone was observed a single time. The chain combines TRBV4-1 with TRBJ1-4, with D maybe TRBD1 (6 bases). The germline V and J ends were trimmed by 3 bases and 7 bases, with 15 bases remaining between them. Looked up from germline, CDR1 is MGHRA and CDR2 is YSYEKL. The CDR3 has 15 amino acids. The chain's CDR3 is CASSQAEGGTEKLFF. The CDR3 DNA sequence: TGCGCCAGCAGCCAGGCGGAAGGGGGTACTGAAAAACTGTTTTTT.

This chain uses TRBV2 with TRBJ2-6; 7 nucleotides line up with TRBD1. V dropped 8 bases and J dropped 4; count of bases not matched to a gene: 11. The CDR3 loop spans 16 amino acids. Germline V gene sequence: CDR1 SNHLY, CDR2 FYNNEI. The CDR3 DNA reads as TGTGCCAGCCGCCGACAGGGCCCGGGGGGGGCCAACGTCCTGACTTTC. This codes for CASRRQGPGGANVLTF.